This T cell receptor (beta chain) derives from a study of T-cell memory formation after mild COVID-19. TCRdb re-derived calls from the 5' RACE reads in MiXCR, one entry per CDR3 protein. The sample records nearly 110,000 distinct CDR3 sequences, over 15% being singletons. The study's findings and limits: Day 15 to 85 contractors were CD4/CD8 balanced; later expanders leaned CD4+.

Unmatched junction bases numbered 9, after V lost 5 bases and J lost 0 bases. The germline V gene encodes CDR1 MNHNY and CDR2 SVGAGI (reference sequence). CDR3 length: 17 residues. As regards this clonotype: As yet, its antigen is unknown.

The V call is TRBV6-6, the J call TRBJ2-7, with 11 bases aligning to TRBD2. Specimen: PBMCs or a T cell subset sorted from them (not recorded which). This TCR was recovered from an adult woman who had mild COVID-19 (a few samples of this study predate the infection). Cell type and time point are not known. The CDR3 loop is CASSPLLAGDLSYEQYF. The CDR3 DNA reads as TGTGCCAGCAGTCCATTACTAGCGGGAGATCTCTCCTACGAGCAGTACTTC.